This T cell receptor (beta chain) was found in a study of cytomegalovirus exposure and HLA in healthy donors. The PCR employed 60 Vbeta primers together with 13 Jbeta primers. The protocol was immunoSEQ multiplex PCR, while the TCRdb copy is restricted to in-frame clones and leaves out a portion. This table holds 110,000 or so clones, 13% to 15% found once. The CDR3 consists of 15 residues. The V gene's germline CDR1 is SGHNT and CDR2 YYREEE (reference sequence). Trimming at V came to 9 bases and at J to 7 bases, leaving 9 bases not matched to a gene. The TCR comes from a female donor in good health and CMV-seronegative. The chain links TRBV5-4 to TRBJ2-1, with 14 bases lining up with TRBD2. The sample consisted of PBMCs. The CDR3 DNA sequence: TGTGCCACTAAACCGGGACTAGCGGGGGATAATGAGCAGTTCTTC. Amino acids: CATKPGLAGDNEQFF. The full variable domain, completed using reference TRBV5-4 and TRBJ2-1, is ETGVTQSPTHLIKTRGQQVTLRCSSQSGHNTVSWYQQALGQGPQFIFQYYREEENGRGNFPPRFSGLQFPNYSSELNVNALELDDSALYLCATKPGLAGDNEQFFGPGTRLTVL.